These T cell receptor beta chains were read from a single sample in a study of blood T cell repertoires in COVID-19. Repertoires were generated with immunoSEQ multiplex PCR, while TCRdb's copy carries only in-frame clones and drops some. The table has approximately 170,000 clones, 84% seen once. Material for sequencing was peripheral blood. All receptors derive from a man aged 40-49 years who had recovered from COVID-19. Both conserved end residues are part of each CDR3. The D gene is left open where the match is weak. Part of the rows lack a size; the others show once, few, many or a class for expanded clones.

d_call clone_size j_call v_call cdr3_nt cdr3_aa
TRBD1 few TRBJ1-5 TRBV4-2 TGTGCCAGCAGCCCTTCGGACAGGGTAAGCAATCAGCCCCAGCATTTT CASSPSDRVSNQPQHF
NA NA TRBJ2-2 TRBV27 TGTGCCAGCAGTCCGGGAACACGGGAGCTGTTTTTT CASSPGTRELFF
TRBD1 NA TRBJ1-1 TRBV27 TGTGCCAGCAGTAGACAGGGGGGCATGAGCACTGAAGCTTTCTTT CASSRQGGMSTEAFF
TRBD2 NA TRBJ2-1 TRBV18 TGTGCCAGCTCACCTTCCCCTAGCGGGGGGGCTGGCTACAATGAGCAGTTCTTC CASSPSPSGGAGYNEQFF
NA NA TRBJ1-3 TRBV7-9 TGTGCCAGCAGCCCTAGGACTGAGACTGGAAACACCATATATTTT CASSPRTETGNTIYF
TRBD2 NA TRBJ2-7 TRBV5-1 TGCGCCAGCAGCTTGGTATGGGCGGGAGGCGGCGAGCAGTACTTC CASSLVWAGGGEQYF
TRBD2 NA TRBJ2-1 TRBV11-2 TGTGCCAGCAGCTTAGGGGCGGGAGAGACGTTCTTC CASSLGAGETFF
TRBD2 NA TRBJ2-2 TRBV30 TGTGCCTGGAGTGGATTAGCGGGCTCGAACACCGGGGAGCTGTTTTTT CAWSGLAGSNTGELFF
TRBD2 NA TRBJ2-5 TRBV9 TGTGCCAGCAGCGTAGGAGGGACTAGCGGCCGCGGGGAGACCCAGTACTTC CASSVGGTSGRGETQYF
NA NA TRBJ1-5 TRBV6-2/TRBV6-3 TGTGCCAGCAGTTCCTACAGGGTTAGCAATCAGCCCCAGCATTTT CASSSYRVSNQPQHF
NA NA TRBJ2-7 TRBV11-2 TGTGCCAGCAGTTCAAGGGGGGGAGGCTACGAGCAGTACTTC CASSSRGGGYEQYF
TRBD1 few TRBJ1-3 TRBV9 TGTGCCAGCAGCGTACAGGGGGCTAGAGGAAACACCATATATTTT CASSVQGARGNTIYF
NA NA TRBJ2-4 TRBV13 TGTGCCAGCAGCCCCGACAGGAAAAACATTCAGTACTTC CASSPDRKNIQYF
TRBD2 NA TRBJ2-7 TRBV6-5 TGTGCCAGCAGCGCCGGGGGGGACAACTACGAGCAGTACTTC CASSAGGDNYEQYF
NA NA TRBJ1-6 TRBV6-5 TGTGCCAGCAGTTACCAACGGAATTCACCCCTCCACTTT CASSYQRNSPLHF
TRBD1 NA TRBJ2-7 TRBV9 TGTGCCAGCAGCGTCCGGGACAGGGACTACGAGCAGTACTTC CASSVRDRDYEQYF
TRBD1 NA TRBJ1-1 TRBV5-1 TGCGCCAGCAGCCACCAGGACAGGGATAACACTGAAGCTTTCTTT CASSHQDRDNTEAFF
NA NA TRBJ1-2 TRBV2 TGTGCCAGCCTGAGATCGGGGAACTATGGCTACACCTTC CASLRSGNYGYTF
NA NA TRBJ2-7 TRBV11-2 TGTGCCAGCAGCTTAGATTCCGCAACTCTCCCCTACGAGCAGTACTTC CASSLDSATLPYEQYF
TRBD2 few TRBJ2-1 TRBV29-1 TGCAGCGTTCAGCGGGGGGCCTACAATGAGCAGTTCTTC CSVQRGAYNEQFF
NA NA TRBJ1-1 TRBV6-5 TGTGCCAGCAGCCTAGCAGGATGGACTGAAGCTTTCTTT CASSLAGWTEAFF
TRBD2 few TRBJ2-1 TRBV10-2 TGCGCCAGCAGTTTAAGCGGGAGAAGCGATGAGCAGTTCTTC CASSLSGRSDEQFF
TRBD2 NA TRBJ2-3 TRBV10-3 TGTGCCATCAGTGGTATAAAGAAGGGACTAGCGACAGGCCCAGATACGCAGTATTTT CAISGIKKGLATGPDTQYF
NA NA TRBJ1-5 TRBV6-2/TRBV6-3 TGTGCCAGCAGTTACTCGGGGAGGACGGGAGGGAGGCAGCCCCAGCATTTT CASSYSGRTGGRQPQHF
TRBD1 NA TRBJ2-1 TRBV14 TGTGCCAGCAGCTGGGACGGACAGGGAGCGTTCTTC CASSWDGQGAFF
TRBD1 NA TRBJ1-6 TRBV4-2 TGTGCCAGCAGCCAAGATCCCGACAGGGGGTCGTCACCCCTCCACTTT CASSQDPDRGSSPLHF
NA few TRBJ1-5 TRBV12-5 TGTGCTAGTGGTGTGGACAACCAGCCCCAGCATTTT CASGVDNQPQHF
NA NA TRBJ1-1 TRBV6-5 TGTGCCAGCTCCGGAGAGGGAGCTTTCTTT CASSGEGAFF
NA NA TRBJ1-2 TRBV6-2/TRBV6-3 TGTGCCAGCAGTGATCCGGGACACGATGGCTACACCTTC CASSDPGHDGYTF
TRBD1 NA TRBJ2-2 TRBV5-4 TGTGCCAGCAGCCCGACCACTGACAGGGCCGGGGAGCTGTTTTTT CASSPTTDRAGELFF
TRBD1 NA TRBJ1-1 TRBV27 TGTGCCAGCCGACAGGGCGGCACTGAAGCTTTCTTT CASRQGGTEAFF
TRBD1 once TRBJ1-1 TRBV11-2 TGTGCCAGCAGCTCCACTCTAGGGACAGGAAACACTGAAGCTTTCTTT CASSSTLGTGNTEAFF
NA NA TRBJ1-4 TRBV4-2 TGTGCCAGCAGCCAACTAGACAGGATTAATGAAAAACTGTTTTTT CASSQLDRINEKLFF
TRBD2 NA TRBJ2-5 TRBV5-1 TGCGCCAGCAGGGGGCTAGCGGGGGAACAAGAGACCCAGTACTTC CASRGLAGEQETQYF
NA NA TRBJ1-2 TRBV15 TGTGCCACCAGCAGAGACAGGTCTGGCTACACCTTC CATSRDRSGYTF
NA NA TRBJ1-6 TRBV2 TGTGCCATCCGGGACAATTCGAATTCACCCCTCCACTTT CAIRDNSNSPLHF
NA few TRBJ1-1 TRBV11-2 TGTGCCAGCAGCTCGCCGGCGGGGACTCGAGCTTTCTTT CASSSPAGTRAFF
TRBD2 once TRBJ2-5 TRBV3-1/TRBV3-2 TGTGCCAGCAGCCAAGTGCGGGGGGAGACCCAGTACTTC CASSQVRGETQYF
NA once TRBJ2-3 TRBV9 TGTGCCAGCAGCCCACGGAGACTAACTGGCACAGATACGCAGTATTTT CASSPRRLTGTDTQYF
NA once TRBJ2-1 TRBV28 TGTGCCAGCAGTTTCGATCTTTCGGTCGAGGAGCAGTTCTTC CASSFDLSVEEQFF
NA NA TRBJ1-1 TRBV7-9 TGTGCCAGCAGCTTATTACAGGGCGTGGTTGAAGCTTTCTTT CASSLLQGVVEAFF
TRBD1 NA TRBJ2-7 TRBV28 TGTGCCAGCAGCCGGGACAGGTCCTACGAGCAGTACTTC CASSRDRSYEQYF
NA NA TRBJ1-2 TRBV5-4 TGTGCCAGCAGCTGGGGCTGGGAAGGGGCGGCCACCTTC CASSWGWEGAATF
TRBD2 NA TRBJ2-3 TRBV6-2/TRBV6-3 TGTGCCAGCAGTTACCTGTCGACTAGCGGGAGAGATACGCAGTATTTT CASSYLSTSGRDTQYF
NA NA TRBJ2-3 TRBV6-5 TGTGCCAGCAGGATAACACCAGATACGCAGTATTTT CASRITPDTQYF
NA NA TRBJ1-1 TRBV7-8 TGTGCCAGCAGCCGATGGGGGGGGCCCGACACTGAAGCTTTCTTT CASSRWGGPDTEAFF
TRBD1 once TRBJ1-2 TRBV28 TGTGCCAGCAGTTTGGAACCGCAGGGGGCTTGGGACTATGGCTACACCTTC CASSLEPQGAWDYGYTF
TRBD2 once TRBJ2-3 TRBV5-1 TGCGCCAGCAGGCGCGGGGGGGATATAGATACGCAGTATTTT CASRRGGDIDTQYF
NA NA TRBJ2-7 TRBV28 TGTGCCAGCAGTCACAAGCGGAACTCCTACGAGCAGTACTTC CASSHKRNSYEQYF
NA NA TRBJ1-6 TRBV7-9 TGTGCCAGCAGCACTACGGACAGAAGAAATTCACCCCTCCACTTT CASSTTDRRNSPLHF
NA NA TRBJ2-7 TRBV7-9 TGTGCCAGCAGCTCGAGCTCCTACGAGCAGTACTTC CASSSSSYEQYF
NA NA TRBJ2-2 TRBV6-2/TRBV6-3 TGTGCCAGCAGCGATCCCAAAGCCACCGGGGAGCTGTTTTTT CASSDPKATGELFF
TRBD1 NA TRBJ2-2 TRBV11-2 TGTGCCAGCAGGACAGGGGCGGGGGAGCTGTTTTTT CASRTGAGELFF
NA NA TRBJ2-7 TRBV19 TGTGCCAGTAGTTCATCGGTGGACGAGCAGTACTTC CASSSSVDEQYF